The 14 T cell receptor beta chains reported below all come from one sample, sequenced in a study of blood T cells in healthy people across ages. Using a J-beta primer mix together with a sample-barcoded 5' primer, a second PCR was run for 7 to 11 cycles. TCRdb independently ran MiXCR on the 5' RACE reads; one entry per CDR3 protein. Here the sample spans around 580,000 distinct CDR3 sequences, 40% to 55% being singletons. Sequences were obtained from blood. Every receptor here comes from a man older than 75 in good health.

This clonotype occurred a few times. This CDR3 is CASSGQGDTYEQYF. In DNA, the CDR3 is TGTGCCAGCAGTGGCCAGGGGGACACCTACGAGCAGTACTTC. This chain links TRBV25-1 with TRBJ2-7; 7 bases are shared with TRBD1. J lost 2 bases, V lost 4 bases, and 5 bases had no gene match. The length of the CDR3 is 14 residues. The germline V gene has CDR1 MGHDK and CDR2 SYGVNS.

The rearrangement uses TRBV28 and TRBJ2-7; D gene ambiguous. The CDR3 loop spans 14 amino acids. Trimming stripped 2 bases from V and 2 bases from J, with 10 bases between. The germline V gene has CDR1 MDHEN and CDR2 SYDVKM. CDR3 sequence reads: CASSLISDTYEQYF. The DNA for the CDR3 is TGTGCCAGCAGTTTAATCTCAGACACCTACGAGCAGTACTTC.

On this clonotype itself: A much larger clone differs by one base, so this may be a read error. The rearrangement links TRBV6-6 to TRBJ2-5; 11 positions match TRBD1. After removal of 7 bases from V and 11 bases from J, the junction contained 9 bases not matched to a gene. This CDR3 is built from 13 residues. CDR1 is MNHNY and CDR2 is SVGAGI in the germline V gene (reference sequence). CDR3 bases: TGTGCCAGCACGGGACAGGGGGTAAATGAGCAGTACTTC. This gives the protein CASTGQGVNEQYF.

This clonotype showed up just a few times. This chain links TRBV9 with TRBJ2-1, with D perhaps TRBD1 or TRBD2 (5 bases each). This CDR3 comprises 14 residues. CDR1 SGDLS and CDR2 YYNGEE come from the germline V gene. Trimming removed 7 bases at V and 9 bases at J, with 20 bases between. This chain's CDR3 is CASQVAGDHTEQFF. The CDR3 coding sequence is TGTGCCAGCCAGGTAGCTGGGGACCACACTGAGCAGTTCTTC.

On this clonotype itself: One end of the junction varies from germline; a read error may be responsible. The rearrangement links TRBV6-2 or TRBV6-3 to TRBJ1-1; D possibly corresponds to TRBD1 (6 bases). CDR1 is MNHEY, CDR2 SVGEGT, per germline. The CDR3 contains 17 residues. CDR3 loop: CASSLTGRTARNTEAFF. Written as DNA, the CDR3 is TGTGCCAGCAGTTTAACCGGACGGACAGCAAGAAACACCGAAGCTTTCTTT.

J is TRBJ2-2 and V is TRBV6-5, with a tentative D call TRBD2 (6 bases). Germline CDR1 reads MNHEY; CDR2 reads SVGAGI. Trimming shortened V by 8 bases and J by 7 bases, and 20 bases separated the two germline ends. This CDR3 comprises 15 residues. The chain's CDR3 is CASSRWSGRGGELFF. CDR3 bases: TGTGCCAGCTCCCGGTGGAGCGGGCGTGGCGGGGAGCTGTTTTTT.

This clonotype occurred a few times. The chain is built from TRBV2 and TRBJ2-5; the match to TRBD2 covers 7 bases. Looked up from germline, CDR1 is SNHLY and CDR2 is FYNNEI. J gave up 7 bases and V 6 bases, and 8 bases lay outside the gene matches. The CDR3 loop spans 13 amino acids. CDR3 DNA sequence: TGTGCCAGCAGGAGGACTAGGCAGGGGACCCAGTACTTC. Translation gives CASRRTRQGTQYF.

This clonotype appeared a few times. This chain uses TRBV20-1 with TRBJ2-7, with a weak D call TRBD1 (6 bases). Germline-derived CDR1 and CDR2 are DFQATT and SNEGSKA (reference sequence). This CDR3 is 15 amino acids long. Trimming took 0 bases from V and 5 from J, leaving 17 bases between them. CDR3 region: CSARENYRVGNEQYF. The CDR3 coding sequence is TGCAGTGCTAGAGAAAATTACAGGGTTGGCAACGAGCAGTACTTC.

This clonotype came up a few times. The chain carries TRBV20-1 and TRBJ2-1; TRBD2 aligns across 16 bases. V lost 5 bases to trimming and J lost 8 bases; unmatched junction nucleotides: 9. The CDR3 is 16 amino acids. Germline V gene sequence: CDR1 DFQATT, CDR2 SNEGSKA (reference sequence). Written as DNA, the CDR3 is TGCAGTGCTGAGACCGGGACTAGCGGGAGGGTGGATGAGCAGTTCTTC. Amino acid sequence: CSAETGTSGRVDEQFF.

This clonotype was counted a few times. The chain employs TRBV12-3 or TRBV12-4 and TRBJ2-1; no clear D. V was pared by 6 bases and J by 4 bases, with 16 bases between. CDR3 size: 15 residues. The CDR3 spells CASSPGVATYNEQFF. The CDR3 DNA reads as TGTGCCAGCAGCCCCGGTGTAGCTACGTACAATGAGCAGTTCTTC.

Of note for this clonotype: Being one base from a much bigger clone, this may be a read error. The V call is TRBV7-9, the J call TRBJ2-7, with D unresolved. The CDR3 has 11 amino acids. Germline V gives CDR1 SEHNR, CDR2 FQNEAQ (reference sequence). The CDR3 DNA reads as TGTGCCAACAGCTCAACCTACGAGCAGTACTTC. As protein: CANSSTYEQYF.

J is TRBJ2-5 and V is TRBV20-1; unclear D gene. The germline gives CDR1 DFQATT, CDR2 SNEGSKA (reference sequence). The CDR3 contains 12 residues. The CDR3 DNA follows: TGCAGGGCTGCCGCACGCCAAGAGACCCAGTACTTC. Encoded protein: CRAAARQETQYF.

The rearrangement links TRBV27 to TRBJ1-4; D is perhaps TRBD1 (6 bases). Germline V CDR1 and CDR2: MNHEY, SMNVEV (reference sequence). V was trimmed by 6 bases and J by 0 bases, leaving 14 bases between them. The CDR3 totals 16 residues. CDR3 bases: TGTGCCAGCAGCCAAAGGGGGTTGTCAACTAATGAAAAACTGTTTTTT. Residues: CASSQRGLSTNEKLFF.

This sequence joins TRBV18 and TRBJ2-1; 10 bases are shared with TRBD1. The CDR3 has 16 amino acids. CDR1 and CDR2 from the germline V gene are KGHSH and LQKENI. Germline trimming cut 3 bases from V and 0 bases from J; bases unmatched to any gene: 2. The CDR3 sequence is CASSPGTGDSYNEQFF. In nucleotides, the CDR3 is TGTGCCAGCTCACCTGGGACAGGGGACTCCTACAATGAGCAGTTCTTC.